This T cell receptor (beta chain) was retrieved from a study of CD8+CD57+ T cells in acquired aplastic anemia. TCR beta VDJ combinations and CDR3 sequences were profiled from genomic DNA. In TCRdb, the reads were re-called with MiXCR into one record per CDR3 protein. The sample includes approximately 300,000 distinct CDR3 sequences, 56% of them seen just once. An expansion of CD8+CD57+ cells by flow cytometry had been shown in patients chosen for sequencing. Severe acquired aplastic anemia was present in all patients. The TCR comes from a human donor with aplastic anemia. The sequenced material came from sorted CD4+, CD8+, or CD8+CD57+ T cells (not recorded which) from PBMCs.

The CDR3 coding sequence is TGTGCCATCAGTGAGCCCGGGGCTCCCTCCCACGGCAATGAGCAGTTCTTC. This sequence encodes CAISEPGAPSHGNEQFF. The V call is TRBV10-3, the J call TRBJ2-1; perhaps D is TRBD1 or TRBD2 (5 bases each). From germline, CDR1 is ENHRY and CDR2 SYGVKD. This CDR3 is built from 17 residues. The V end was cut by 2 bases, the J end by 6 bases, with 20 bases between.